These 3 T cell receptor beta chains originate from one sample sequenced in a study of T cell changes during pregnancy in multiple sclerosis. Method: immunoSEQ multiplex PCR; TCRdb's copy keeps in-frame clones and lacks some. This sample has fewer than 50,000 clones; about 94% occur once, and the top ten carry roughly 4%. This specimen was CD8+ T cells from peripheral blood mononuclear cells, taken in the first trimester of pregnancy. Source of these receptors: a female donor with multiple sclerosis, enrolled in a pregnancy study.

The chain is built from TRBV10-1 and TRBJ2-3; the D is unclear. V was shortened by 0 bases and J by 4 bases, with 5 bases between the two germline ends. The CDR3 contains 13 residues. The germline gives CDR1 WNHNN, CDR2 SYGVQD (reference sequence). The CDR3 loop is CASSESGSDTQYF. DNA of the CDR3: TGCGCCAGCAGTGAGTCCGGGTCAGATACGCAGTATTTT.

This chain connects TRBV7-9 to TRBJ1-2, with D uncertain. The germline V and J ends were trimmed by 5 bases and 3 bases, with 10 bases remaining between them. The CDR3 has 13 amino acids. Germline loops: CDR1 SEHNR, CDR2 FQNEAQ (reference sequence). CDR3 loop: CASSPGRDYGYTF. Here the CDR3 DNA reads TGTGCCAGCAGCCCCGGGAGGGACTATGGCTACACCTTC. The full variable domain, its missing parts supplied by reference TRBV7-9 and TRBJ1-2, is DTGVSQNPRHKITKRGQNVTFRCDPISEHNRLYWYRQTLGQGPEFLTYFQNEAQLEKSRLLSDRFSAERPKGSFSTLEIQRTEQGDSAMYLCASSPGRDYGYTFGSGTRLTVV.

The count of this clone is one. The CDR3 DNA reads as TGTGCCAGCAGTTACACTGGACAGTCCTCCTACGAGCAGTACTTC. Protein sequence: CASSYTGQSSYEQYF. The chain combines TRBV6-6 with TRBJ2-7; perhaps TRBD1 as D (6 bases). Germline lookup yields CDR1 MNHNY and CDR2 SVGAGI (reference sequence). The CDR3 consists of 15 residues. The V gene lost 2 bases and the J gene lost 0 bases, with 11 bases spanning the gap.